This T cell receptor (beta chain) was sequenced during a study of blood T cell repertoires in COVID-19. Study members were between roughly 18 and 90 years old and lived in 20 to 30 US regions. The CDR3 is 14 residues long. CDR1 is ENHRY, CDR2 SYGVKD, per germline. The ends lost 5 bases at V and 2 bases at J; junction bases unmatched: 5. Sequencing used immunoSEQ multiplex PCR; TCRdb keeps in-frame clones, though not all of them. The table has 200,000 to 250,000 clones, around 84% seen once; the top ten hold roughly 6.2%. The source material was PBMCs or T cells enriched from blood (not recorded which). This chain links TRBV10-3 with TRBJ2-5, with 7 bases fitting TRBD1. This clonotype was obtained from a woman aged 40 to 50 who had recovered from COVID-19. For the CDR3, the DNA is TGTGCCATCAGTCTGGGACAGCAACAAGAGACCCAGTACTTC. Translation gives CAISLGQQQETQYF.